Listed here are 28 T cell receptor beta chains from one sample, sequenced in a study of molecular identifiers for immune sequencing clone quantification. MiXCR, run by TCRdb on the PCR reads, gives a single entry per CDR3 protein. This table holds tens of thousands of distinct CDR3 sequences, approximately 18% found once. The sample taken for sequencing was naive CD8+ T cells from blood, with Jurkat cell RNA spiked in. Documented subset: FACS-sorted CD8+CD4-CCR7+CD45RA+ naive T cells. The receptors here all came from a human donor in good health. Some libraries in this study had Jurkat cell RNA spiked in.

Note on this clonotype: A junction end diverges from the germline sequence, so it may reflect a read error. V gene TRBV24-1 combines with J gene TRBJ2-7; 9 nucleotides line up with TRBD1. The CDR3 totals 13 residues. From germline, CDR1 is KGHDR and CDR2 SFDVKD. This CDR3 is CATSDWTGVQQCF. As DNA, the CDR3 is TGTGCCACCAGTGATTGGACAGGGGTCCAGCAGTGCTTC.

The V gene is TRBV6-2 or TRBV6-3, the J gene TRBJ2-1; tentative D call: TRBD2 (5 bases). Germline V lookup: CDR1 MNHEY, CDR2 SVGEGT. Trimming cost V 3 bases and J 6 bases, with 9 bases left between them. CDR3 length: 13 amino acids. CDR3 loop: CASSYFGGNEQFF. The CDR3 coding sequence is TGTGCCAGCAGTTATTTCGGAGGCAATGAGCAGTTCTTC.

The chain is built from TRBV7-9 and TRBJ2-7; a weak D match, TRBD1 (6 bases). CDR3 length: 13 amino acids. V was cut by 4 bases and J by 3 bases, with 10 bases left in between. Germline CDR1 SEHNR, CDR2 FQNEAQ (reference sequence). The CDR3 DNA reads TGTGCCAGCAGCTATGGGGGCGGCTACGAGCAGTACTTC. Translating gives CASSYGGGYEQYF.

This clonotype was recorded once. A read error may be the cause here, since a much bigger clone is one base away. The J gene is TRBJ2-1, the V gene TRBV15, with D perhaps assigned TRBD1 or TRBD2 (6 bases each). V lost 0 bases and J 4 bases, leaving 13 bases between the germline ends. The CDR3 is made up of 16 amino acids. The germline V gene has CDR1 LNHNV and CDR2 YYDKDF (reference sequence). CDR3 amino acids: CATSRDSGALYNEQFF. The CDR3 DNA follows: TGTGCCACCAGCAGAGATTCGGGGGCGCTGTACAATGAGCAGTTCTTC.

This clonotype was counted ten times or more. The J gene is TRBJ2-7, the V gene TRBV24-1; unclear D gene. Trimming pared 4 bases from V and 3 bases from J, leaving 15 bases between. The CDR3 consists of 15 residues. Germline CDR1 and CDR2: KGHDR and SFDVKD. CDR3 sequence reads: CATSDPRSTGYEQYF. CDR3 coding DNA: TGTGCCACCAGTGACCCGCGGAGCACTGGCTACGAGCAGTACTTC.

This clonotype appeared many times. J is TRBJ2-7 and V is TRBV19; 10 bases are shared with TRBD2. Germline lookup yields CDR1 LNHDA and CDR2 SQIVND (reference sequence). Trimming removed 3 bases from V and 2 bases from J; junction bases left unmatched: 1. This CDR3 has 14 residues. In DNA, the CDR3 is TGTGCCAGTAGTATTGGACTAGCGGCCTACGAGCAGTACTTC. It yields the protein CASSIGLAAYEQYF.

This clonotype has ten or more counts. The chain recombines TRBV14 with TRBJ2-3; maybe TRBD1 (6 bases). The ends were cut back, 1 base at V and 1 base at J, with 21 bases in the middle. The CDR3 totals 19 residues. CDR1 is SGHDN, CDR2 FVKESK, per germline. CDR3 residues: CASSQGYFIGTSGTDTQYF. The CDR3 DNA follows: TGTGCCAGCAGCCAAGGATATTTCATAGGGACATCCGGCACAGATACGCAGTATTTT.

This CDR3 is CASSQDPRSHEQYF. CDR3 bases: TGTGCCAGCAGCCAAGATCCTAGATCCCACGAGCAGTACTTC. The chain recombines TRBV4-2 with TRBJ2-7; no clear D gene. V was clipped by 0 bases and J by 5 bases, with 11 bases between them. The germline CDR1 and CDR2 sequences are LGHNA and YNFKEQ. This CDR3 comprises 14 residues.

The table lists this clonotype with many counts. This chain connects TRBV7-9 to TRBJ2-7; unclear D gene. Between the trimmed V and J ends, which lost 4 bases and 4 bases, there was a span of 11 bases. Per germline, CDR1 SEHNR and CDR2 FQNEAQ (reference sequence). The CDR3 sequence is 13 residues long. CDR3 in DNA: TGTGCCAGCAGCTCCCCGATTAGATACGAGCAGTACTTC. Amino acids: CASSSPIRYEQYF. The full variable domain, rest sourced from reference TRBV7-9 and TRBJ2-7, is DTGVSQNPRHKITKRGQNVTFRCDPISEHNRLYWYRQTLGQGPEFLTYFQNEAQLEKSRLLSDRFSAERPKGSFSTLEIQRTEQGDSAMYLCASSSPIRYEQYFGPGTRLTVT.

This clonotype was seen at least ten times. This chain links TRBV6-2 or TRBV6-3 with TRBJ2-1; 7 bases line up with TRBD1. V was clipped by 2 bases and J by 7 bases; unmatched bases: 5. The CDR3 covers 14 residues. In germline, CDR1 is MNHEY, CDR2 SVGEGT. As DNA, the CDR3 is TGTGCCAGCAGTTACCCGACAGGGTATAATGAGCAGTTCTTC. Amino acid sequence: CASSYPTGYNEQFF.

Concerning this clonotype itself: This clone may be a read error of a much larger clone one base away. The CDR3 does not end in the conserved phenylalanine or tryptophan, so this is likely a read error. The chain has TRBV4-1 and TRBJ2-7; D gene ambiguous. CDR1 and CDR2 (germline): MGHRA, YSYEKL. The CDR3 sequence is 13 residues long. Trimming removed 1 base from V and 4 bases from J, with 8 bases in between. Here the CDR3 reads CASSQGTPYEQYS. The DNA for the CDR3 is TGCGCCAGCAGCCAAGGTACACCGTACGAGCAGTACTCC.

This clonotype was seen more than once but under ten times. This chain links TRBV5-4 with TRBJ2-7, with TRBD2 as a possible D gene (6 bases). Germline CDR1 SGHNT, CDR2 YYREEE (reference sequence). The CDR3 loop spans 13 amino acids. V shed 4 bases and J shed 2 bases, with 10 bases lying between them. The chain's CDR3 is CASSAGLPYEQYF. DNA of the CDR3: TGTGCCAGCAGCGCGGGACTGCCCTACGAGCAGTACTTC.

The table lists this clonotype with many counts. The chain employs TRBV19 and TRBJ2-1; D unclear. Germline CDR1 LNHDA, CDR2 SQIVND (reference sequence). There are 15 residues in the CDR3. Between the trimmed V and J ends, which lost 3 bases and 5 bases, there was a span of 14 bases. CDR3 sequence: CASSMPVSANNEQFF. DNA of the CDR3: TGTGCCAGTAGTATGCCCGTGAGCGCAAACAATGAGCAGTTCTTC.

This clonotype was seen at least ten times. Mismatch with germline at one junction end may stem from a read error. The V and J genes are TRBV7-9 and TRBJ2-7; TRBD2 matches 12 bases. CDR3 length: 16 residues. Germline V gives CDR1 SEHNR, CDR2 FQNEAQ (reference sequence). CDR3 DNA: TGTGCCAGCAGGTTAGGGACTAGCGGGCCCCGAGGCGAGCAGTACTTC. It encodes CASRLGTSGPRGEQYF.

The sample holds many counts of this clonotype. The chain links TRBV6-6 to TRBJ2-7; possibly TRBD1 or TRBD2 for D (5 bases each). Trimming pared 7 bases from V and 0 bases from J, leaving 19 bases between. Germline V gene data show CDR1 as MNHNY and CDR2 as SVGAGI (reference sequence). The length of the CDR3 is 16 residues. The CDR3 loop is CASIPQRGSSSYEQYF. CDR3 nucleotide sequence: TGTGCCAGCATTCCTCAACGGGGCTCGAGCTCCTACGAGCAGTACTTC.

This clonotype was observed many times. This sequence joins TRBV4-3 and TRBJ2-1, with 8 nucleotides matching TRBD2. Germline V gene data show CDR1 as LGHNA and CDR2 as YSLEER. With V trimmed by 0 bases and J by 4 bases, 5 bases remained unmatched. This CDR3 spans 16 amino acids. CDR3 sequence (DNA): TGCGCCAGCAGCCAAGATTCGGGACTAGGATACAATGAGCAGTTCTTC. This gives the protein CASSQDSGLGYNEQFF.

This clonotype was seen a handful of times. The chain is built from TRBV19 and TRBJ2-7; D is perhaps TRBD1 or TRBD2 (5 bases each). The germline V gene has CDR1 LNHDA and CDR2 SQIVND (reference sequence). The CDR3 is 14 residues long. V lost 5 bases and J lost 7, with 18 bases in between. CDR3 nucleotide sequence: TGTGCCAGTAGTGCAGGCAAAGGGACGGGAGAGCAGTACTTC. Protein: CASSAGKGTGEQYF. The entire variable domain, with the rest obtained from reference TRBV19 and TRBJ2-7, is as follows: DGGITQSPKYLFRKEGQNVTLSCEQNLNHDAMYWYRQDPGQGLRLIYYSQIVNDFQKGDIAEGYSVSREKKESFPLTVTSAQKNPTAFYLCASSAGKGTGEQYFGPGTRLTVT.

This clonotype occurred many times. The chain is built from TRBV6-6 and TRBJ2-3; D assignment may be TRBD1 or TRBD2 (5 bases each). V lost 2 bases and J lost 2, with 8 bases in between. The CDR3 loop spans 14 amino acids. The V gene's germline CDR1 is MNHNY and CDR2 SVGAGI (reference sequence). CDR3 sequence reads: CASSYMGPTDTQYF. The CDR3 DNA sequence: TGTGCCAGCAGTTACATGGGACCCACAGATACGCAGTATTTT.

This clonotype was detected ten times or more. The rearrangement joins TRBV3-1 to TRBJ2-7, with no clear D. The germline CDR1 and CDR2 sequences are LGHDT and YNNKEL (reference sequence). V was trimmed by 5 bases and J by 5 bases, leaving 7 bases between them. This CDR3 spans 11 amino acids. The CDR3 DNA reads as TGTGCCAGCAGCGCTATGAACGAGCAGTACTTC. Translation: CASSAMNEQYF.

This clonotype rates as medium-sized (0.01 to 0.1%). V gene TRBV29-1 combines with J gene TRBJ2-4; unclear D gene. The CDR3 extends over 13 amino acids. V dropped 7 bases and J dropped 3 bases, with 13 bases sitting between them. Germline loops: CDR1 SQVTM, CDR2 ANQGSEA. CDR3 amino acids: CSALLGNKNIQYF. The CDR3 nucleotides read TGCAGCGCGCTATTGGGTAACAAAAACATTCAGTACTTC.

This clonotype was picked up many times. The CDR3 DNA reads TGTGCCAGCAGTGTGGCTAGAACACCGTATAGCACAGATACGCAGTATTTT. Translating it yields CASSVARTPYSTDTQYF. The chain is built from TRBV28 and TRBJ2-3; no clear D. Germline values: CDR1 MDHEN, CDR2 SYDVKM. V gave up 5 bases and J gave up 0 bases, with 18 bases separating them. The CDR3 runs 17 residues.

This clonotype was picked up many times. V and J are TRBV27 and TRBJ1-1; 9 nucleotides agree with TRBD1. The CDR3 is made up of 14 amino acids. Germline V gene sequence: CDR1 MNHEY, CDR2 SMNVEV (reference sequence). Trimming took 6 bases from V and 4 from J; bases not matched to a gene: 6. Here the CDR3 reads CASRVQGAITEAFF. CDR3 bases: TGTGCCAGCAGGGTACAGGGGGCGATCACTGAAGCTTTCTTT.

The chain has TRBV19 and TRBJ2-1; TRBD2 might be the D (6 bases). The germline gives CDR1 LNHDA, CDR2 SQIVND (reference sequence). V gave up 3 bases and J gave up 8 bases, with 17 bases separating them. The CDR3 has 15 amino acids. The CDR3 reads CASSMGGRAMDEQFF. Here the CDR3 DNA reads TGTGCCAGTAGTATGGGGGGTAGGGCCATGGATGAGCAGTTCTTC.

This clonotype has a count of ten or more. DNA for the CDR3: TGTGCCAGTAGCACAAACAGGGGAAACACTGAAGCTTTCTTT. As protein: CASSTNRGNTEAFF. The chain joins TRBV19 to TRBJ1-1; TRBD1 matches at 7 bases. The CDR3 runs 14 residues. Germline CDR1 reads LNHDA; CDR2 reads SQIVND (reference sequence). Trimming removed 6 bases from V and 2 bases from J; junction bases left unmatched: 6.

This clonotype showed up just a few times. The chain links TRBV9 to TRBJ2-7, with 9 bases matching TRBD1. The germline gives CDR1 SGDLS, CDR2 YYNGEE. J was trimmed by 6 bases and V by 0 bases; bases with no gene match: 4. This CDR3 spans 14 amino acids. CDR3 DNA sequence: TGTGCCAGCAGCGTAGATCGACAGGGGGTCGAGCAGTACTTC. Protein: CASSVDRQGVEQYF.

There are many counts of this clonotype. The rearrangement uses TRBV9 and TRBJ2-7; maybe TRBD2 (6 bases). The CDR3 length is 14 residues. CDR1 and CDR2 (germline): SGDLS, YYNGEE. V was cut by 2 bases and J by 2 bases, with 11 bases left in between. The CDR3 DNA reads as TGTGCCAGCAGCGTGCGGGACGAAGCCTACGAGCAGTACTTC. This translates into CASSVRDEAYEQYF.

In this sample, this clonotype turned up many times. This sequence joins TRBV10-3 and TRBJ1-5; no definite D call. The CDR3 extends over 16 amino acids. Germline V gives CDR1 ENHRY, CDR2 SYGVKD. With 5 bases removed from V and 5 bases from J, the gap between germline ends came to 19 bases. In DNA, the CDR3 is TGTGCCATCAGTTCCCACCGCACTGCCTCAGATCAGCCCCAGCATTTT. This codes for CAISSHRTASDQPQHF.

There are many counts of this clonotype. The rearrangement links TRBV4-3 to TRBJ2-1; TRBD2 might be the D (6 bases). V was shortened by 2 bases and J by 4 bases, with 15 bases between the two germline ends. This CDR3 has 16 amino acids. CDR1 and CDR2 (germline): LGHNA, YSLEER. DNA of the CDR3: TGCGCCAGCAGCCAACAGCGGGCCCAAAATTACAATGAGCAGTTCTTC. This codes for CASSQQRAQNYNEQFF.